This T cell receptor (beta chain) was sequenced for a study of blood T cell repertoires in COVID-19 (dated by TCRdb to 2018 to 2020). A note on the overall study: The collaborator samples originated in the United States, Italy and Spain and spanned the acute and convalescent phases of COVID-19. The prospective study material was composed of cDNA or gDNA derived from T cells, B-cell-depleted T cells, or PBMCs. The dataset comprised deeply sampled blood TCRbeta repertoires from subjects exposed to, actively infected with, or recovered from COVID-19. The repertoires were released in a freely available public database intended as a resource for research on the immune response to SARS-CoV-2. Samples were obtained from the ongoing ImmuneRACE study (first 160 participants) and from 1,254 subjects provided by 6 global collaborators. The sample metadata nearly always contained a de-identified subject ID, COVID-19 status, age in years and sex. Where HLA class I and class II types were available, the types were taken from metadata supplied by the sample provider, not from assay-based typing.

This clone came up a few times. Which antigen it targets is not known. No qualities accompany the bases; no much larger clone lies one base away. Broader findings and caveats from the paper: How much clinical and demographic metadata was included differed by source and by participant, and the metadata was provided uncurated.

V is clipped by 1 base and J by 5 bases, and the sequence between their germline boundaries is 14 bases long. The CDR3 runs 16 residues from the cysteine to the phenylalanine. The kept DNA is CDR3 alone, 48 bases in frame from the first base. The germline V gene encodes CDR1 KGHDR and CDR2 SFDVKD. Each collaborating institution followed its own protocols to collect whole blood in K2EDTA tubes. For TCRbeta analysis, collaborators shipped samples as frozen whole blood, isolated PBMCs, or DNA extracted from either of those sample types. The immunoSEQ Assay, a bias-controlled multiplex PCR, was used to amplify TCRbeta CDR3 regions from genomic DNA. As for how the authors treated the data: Nucleated cell counts per sample were estimated from amplification of reference gene primers within the assay. Sequence reads were collapsed and filtered to measure the absolute abundance of every unique TCRbeta CDR3 rearrangement. For each sample, productive Simpson clonality was calculated as the square root of Simpson's diversity index over productive rearrangements. In TCRdb, the immuneACCESS table is reduced to in-frame sequences with V and J assigned. These tables do not hold every clone; where another copy was compared, an unresolved V gene accounts for under half, and the others remain unexplained. V and J calls and clone size are copied from that table; D and trimming were computed from the DNA. This sample gives about 400,000 clones in total; roughly 86% of them show up just once. Around 3% of the sample is taken by the ten largest.

The TCR sequence derives from a human donor in a cohort sampled during active COVID-19. The receptor chain draws on TRBV24-1 and TRBJ2-1; TRBD1 is a weak D gene call, 6 bases matching. Sequenced material: peripheral blood. For the CDR3, the sequence is CATSDLRGSADNEQFF. The nucleotides read TGTGCCACCAGTGATTTAAGGGGGAGCGCAGACAATGAGCAGTTCTTC.